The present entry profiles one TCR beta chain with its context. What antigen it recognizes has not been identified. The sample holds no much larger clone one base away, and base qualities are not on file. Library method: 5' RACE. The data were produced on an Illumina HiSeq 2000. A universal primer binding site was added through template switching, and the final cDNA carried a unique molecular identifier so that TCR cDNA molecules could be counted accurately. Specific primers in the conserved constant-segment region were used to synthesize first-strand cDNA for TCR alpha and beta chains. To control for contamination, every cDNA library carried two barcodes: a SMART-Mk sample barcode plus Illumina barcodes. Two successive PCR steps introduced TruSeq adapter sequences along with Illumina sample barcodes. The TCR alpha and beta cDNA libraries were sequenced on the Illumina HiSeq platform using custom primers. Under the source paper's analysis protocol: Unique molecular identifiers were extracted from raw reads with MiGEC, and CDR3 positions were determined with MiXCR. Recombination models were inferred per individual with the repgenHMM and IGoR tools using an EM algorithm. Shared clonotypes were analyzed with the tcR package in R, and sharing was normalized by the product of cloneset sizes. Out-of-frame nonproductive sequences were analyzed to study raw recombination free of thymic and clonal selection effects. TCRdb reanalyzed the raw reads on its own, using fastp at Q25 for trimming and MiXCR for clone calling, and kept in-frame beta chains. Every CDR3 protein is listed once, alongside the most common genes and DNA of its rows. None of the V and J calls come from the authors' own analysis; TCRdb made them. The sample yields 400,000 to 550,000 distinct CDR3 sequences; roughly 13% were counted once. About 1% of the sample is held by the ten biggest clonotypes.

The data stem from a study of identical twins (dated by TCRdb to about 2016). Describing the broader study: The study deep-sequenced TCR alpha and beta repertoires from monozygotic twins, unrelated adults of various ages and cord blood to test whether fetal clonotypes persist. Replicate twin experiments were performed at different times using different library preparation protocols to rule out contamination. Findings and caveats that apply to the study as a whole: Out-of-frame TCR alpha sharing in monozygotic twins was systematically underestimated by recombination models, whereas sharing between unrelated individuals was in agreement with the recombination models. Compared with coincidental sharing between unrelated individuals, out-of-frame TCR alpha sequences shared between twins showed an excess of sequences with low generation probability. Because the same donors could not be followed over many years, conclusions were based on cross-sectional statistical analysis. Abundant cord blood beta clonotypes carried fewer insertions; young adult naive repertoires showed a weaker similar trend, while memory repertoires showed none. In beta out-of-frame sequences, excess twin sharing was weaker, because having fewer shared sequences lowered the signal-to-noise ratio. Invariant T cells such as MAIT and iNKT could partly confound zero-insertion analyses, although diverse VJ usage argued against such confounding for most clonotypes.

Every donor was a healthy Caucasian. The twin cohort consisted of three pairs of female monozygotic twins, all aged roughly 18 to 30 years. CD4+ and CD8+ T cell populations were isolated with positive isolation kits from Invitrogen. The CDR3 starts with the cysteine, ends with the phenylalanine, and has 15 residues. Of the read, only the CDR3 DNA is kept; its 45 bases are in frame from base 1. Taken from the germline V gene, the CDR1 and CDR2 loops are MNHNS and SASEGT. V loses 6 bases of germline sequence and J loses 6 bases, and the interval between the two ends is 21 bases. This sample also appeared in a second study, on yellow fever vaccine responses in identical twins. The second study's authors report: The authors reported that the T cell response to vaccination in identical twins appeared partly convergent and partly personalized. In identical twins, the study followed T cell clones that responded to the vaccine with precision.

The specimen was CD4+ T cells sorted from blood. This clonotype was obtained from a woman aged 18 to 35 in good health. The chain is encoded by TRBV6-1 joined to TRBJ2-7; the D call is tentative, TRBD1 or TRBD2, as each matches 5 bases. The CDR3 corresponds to CASSQSGTVVTEQYF. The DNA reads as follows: TGTGCCAGCAGCCAATCCGGGACGGTGGTCACCGAGCAGTACTTC.